This T cell receptor beta chain was found in a study of blood T cell repertoires in COVID-19. As for the study in general: Samples taken during acute and convalescent COVID-19 were collected in the United States, Italy and Spain. T cells, B-cell-depleted T cells, or PBMCs provided the cDNA or gDNA that served as material.

V was clipped by 0 bases and J by 2 bases, with 11 bases between them. Germline V gene data show CDR1 as SGHNT and CDR2 as YYREEE (reference sequence). This CDR3 is built from 15 residues. As originally analysed: Estimated nucleated cell counts came from reference gene primer amplification. The method was immunoSEQ multiplex PCR; TCRdb's version includes in-frame clones alone and lacks a portion of them. The V and J calls and clone size come from that table; D and trimming were worked out from the DNA. The sample carries approximately 18,000 clones, over 85% recorded once. What was sequenced was peripheral blood. The rearrangement joins TRBV5-4 to TRBJ2-5, with D tentatively TRBD1 (5 bases). The TCR was taken from a human donor in a cohort sampled during active COVID-19. The CDR3 spells CASSLDRGRQETQYF. For the CDR3, the DNA is TGTGCCAGCAGCTTGGATAGGGGTCGGCAAGAGACCCAGTACTTC.